This T cell receptor (beta chain) was sequenced during a study of blood T cells in healthy people across ages. The CDR3 extends over 17 amino acids. Germline V gene lookup returns CDR1 SGHVS and CDR2 FNYEAQ. Losses at the gene ends were 1 base for V and 5 bases for J; bases not matched to a gene: 10. Through a sample-barcoded 5' primer and a J-beta primer mix, a second PCR was run for roughly 7 to 12 cycles. TCRdb re-called the 5' RACE reads through MiXCR, storing one row per CDR3 protein. The top ten clones hold over 3.5% of a sample with fewer than 650,000 distinct CDR3 sequences, approximately 26% of them seen once. This same sample was also taken into another study, of T cells of mothers and their children.

The chain combines TRBV7-6 with TRBJ2-5; TRBD2 matches at 10 bases. The receptor was isolated from a boy aged 2-9 years in good health. The sample consisted of blood. The CDR3 reads CASSLERIAGGVETQYF. DNA of the CDR3: TGTGCCAGCAGCTTAGAGCGCATAGCGGGGGGCGTGGAGACCCAGTACTTC.